The 12 T cell receptor beta chains in this list originate from one sample, sequenced in a study of CD8 T cells in ankylosing spondylitis (dated by TCRdb to about 2017). Results and caveats for the whole study, not just this receptor: A TCR beta motif made up of eight highly homologous amino acid variants appeared to be characteristic of blood from ankylosing spondylitis patients.

No cognate antigen is known for these TCRs. The library was built by means of 5' RACE. Sequencing was carried out with an Illumina HiSeq 2500. The public reads were reanalyzed by TCRdb: fastp trimming at Q25, MiXCR alignment, in-frame beta chains only. Each record represents a unique CDR3 protein, reported with the most common genes and DNA among its rows. The sample data list 750,000 to 850,000 distinct CDR3 sequences, and 12% of these were observed just once. Approximately 0.5% of the sample is in the top ten clones. The sequencing input was blood, either unsorted or a sorted T cell fraction (not recorded which). These receptors came from a male donor with ankylosing spondylitis.

This clonotype was counted a few times. The rearrangement links TRBV11-2 to TRBJ2-7; TRBD2 might be the D (5 bases). Germline V gene lookup returns CDR1 SGHAT and CDR2 FQNNGV. CDR3 length: 15 residues. The V and J ends lost 0 bases and 3 bases respectively, with 12 bases between them. Here the CDR3 reads CASSLERRPLYEQYF. The CDR3 DNA is TGTGCCAGCAGCTTAGAGCGGAGGCCTCTCTACGAGCAGTACTTC.

This clonotype was seen many times. V gene TRBV28 combines with J gene TRBJ2-5; D is possibly TRBD1 or TRBD2 (5 bases each). Germline V lookup: CDR1 MDHEN, CDR2 SYDVKM. The ends were cut back, 3 bases at V and 5 bases at J, with 7 bases in the middle. The CDR3 consists of 12 residues. This CDR3 reads CASSLGTETQYF. The DNA for the CDR3 is TGTGCCAGCAGTTTGGGGACGGAGACCCAGTACTTC.

The V gene is TRBV18, the J gene TRBJ1-1; 8 bases are shared with TRBD1. Germline trimming cut 6 bases from V and 3 bases from J; bases unmatched to any gene: 9. The germline gives CDR1 KGHSH, CDR2 LQKENI. CDR3 length equals 15 residues. The CDR3 DNA follows: TGTGCCAGCTCTCTTGCAGGGGGCTGGGACACTGAAGCTTTCTTT. Protein product: CASSLAGGWDTEAFF.

The sample holds many counts of this clonotype. The rearrangement joins TRBV20-1 to TRBJ2-2; D unresolved. CDR3 length: 13 residues. The V end lost 1 base, the J end lost 5 bases, and 8 bases lay between the germline ends. CDR1 is DFQATT, CDR2 SNEGSKA, per germline (reference sequence). CDR3 nucleotide sequence: TGCAGTGCTAGAGTAAGAGTTACCGGGGAGCTGTTTTTT. Translation: CSARVRVTGELFF.

This clonotype was counted between two and nine times. The genes are TRBV20-1 and TRBJ2-1; TRBD2 is a possible D gene (7 bases). The germline V and J ends were trimmed by 6 bases and 0 bases, with 15 bases remaining between them. This CDR3 region has 15 residues. Germline assignment: CDR1 DFQATT and CDR2 SNEGSKA (reference sequence). The CDR3 nucleotides read TGCAGTGCCCCAGAGGGGGGGAGCTCCTACAATGAGCAGTTCTTC. Protein: CSAPEGGSSYNEQFF.

The sample holds a few counts of this clonotype. The J gene is TRBJ1-2, the V gene TRBV7-2; D possibly corresponds to TRBD1 (6 bases). The CDR3 sequence is 15 residues long. CDR1 and CDR2 (germline): SGHTA, FQGNSA. With 2 bases removed from V and 7 bases from J, the gap between germline ends came to 17 bases. CDR3 bases: TGTGCCAGCAGCTTATACAGTGCCCTAGGGGGTGGCTACACCTTC. This translates into CASSLYSALGGGYTF. The whole variable domain, filled in from reference TRBV7-2 and TRBJ1-2, reads GAGVSQSPSNKVTEKGKDVELRCDPISGHTALYWYRQSLGQGLEFLIYFQGNSAPDKSGLPSDRFSAERTGGSVSTLTIQRTQQEDSAVYLCASSLYSALGGGYTFGSGTRLTVV.

The J gene is TRBJ2-2, the V gene TRBV5-1, with D perhaps TRBD2 (6 bases). There are 13 residues in the CDR3. CDR1 SGHRS and CDR2 YFSETQ come from the germline V gene. The V gene lost 3 bases and the J gene lost 7 bases, with 10 bases spanning the gap. CDR3 coding DNA: TGCGCCAGCAGCTGGAGGGATGGCGGGGAGCTGTTTTTT. Amino acids: CASSWRDGGELFF.

There are a few counts of this clonotype. The germline gene is not matched at one end of the junction; a read error may be the cause. The rearrangement uses TRBV6-6 and TRBJ2-7; possible D gene TRBD1, 5 bases. Germline V gives CDR1 MNHNY, CDR2 SVGAGI (reference sequence). The CDR3 spans 17 residues. The CDR3 here is CASSDSRQAGLVYEQYF. Written as DNA, the CDR3 is TGTGCCAGCAGTGACTCCCGTCAGGCAGGGCTAGTCTACGAGCAGTACTTC.

The chain links TRBV20-1 to TRBJ2-5, with 9 bases matching TRBD1. CDR3 length: 12 amino acids. The junction had 4 bases not matched to a gene; V was cut back by 6 bases and J by 5 bases. Germline CDR1 reads DFQATT; CDR2 reads SNEGSKA (reference sequence). The CDR3 sequence is CSAAGQGETQYF. CDR3 in DNA: TGCAGTGCCGCTGGACAGGGGGAGACCCAGTACTTC.

There are many counts of this clonotype. This chain connects TRBV20-1 to TRBJ1-5; TRBD1 matches 7 bases. The length of the CDR3 is 15 residues. After removal of 3 bases from V and 4 bases from J, the junction contained 9 bases not matched to a gene. Germline CDR1 is DFQATT and CDR2 is SNEGSKA (reference sequence). CDR3 region: CSARQTGQINQPQHF. Here the CDR3 DNA reads TGCAGTGCTAGGCAGACGGGACAGATTAATCAGCCCCAGCATTTT.

In this sample, this clonotype turned up many times. This chain connects TRBV5-1 to TRBJ1-1; TRBD1 is a possible D gene (5 bases). The germline V and J ends were trimmed by 2 bases and 3 bases, with 11 bases remaining between them. The CDR3 runs 14 residues. Germline V CDR1 and CDR2: SGHRS, YFSETQ. CDR3 in DNA: TGCGCCAGCAGCTTCAAAGGGGATGACACTGAAGCTTTCTTT. This translates into CASSFKGDDTEAFF.

This clonotype was seen at least ten times. Written as DNA, the CDR3 is TGTGCCAGCAGACGGACAGGGGGTTTTGATCAGCCCCAGCATTTT. Residues: CASRRTGGFDQPQHF. The chain uses TRBV6-2 or TRBV6-3 and TRBJ1-5; 10 positions agree with TRBD1. J was trimmed by 5 bases and V by 6 bases; bases with no gene match: 7. The CDR3 loop spans 15 amino acids. CDR1 and CDR2 from the germline V gene are MNHEY and SVGEGT.